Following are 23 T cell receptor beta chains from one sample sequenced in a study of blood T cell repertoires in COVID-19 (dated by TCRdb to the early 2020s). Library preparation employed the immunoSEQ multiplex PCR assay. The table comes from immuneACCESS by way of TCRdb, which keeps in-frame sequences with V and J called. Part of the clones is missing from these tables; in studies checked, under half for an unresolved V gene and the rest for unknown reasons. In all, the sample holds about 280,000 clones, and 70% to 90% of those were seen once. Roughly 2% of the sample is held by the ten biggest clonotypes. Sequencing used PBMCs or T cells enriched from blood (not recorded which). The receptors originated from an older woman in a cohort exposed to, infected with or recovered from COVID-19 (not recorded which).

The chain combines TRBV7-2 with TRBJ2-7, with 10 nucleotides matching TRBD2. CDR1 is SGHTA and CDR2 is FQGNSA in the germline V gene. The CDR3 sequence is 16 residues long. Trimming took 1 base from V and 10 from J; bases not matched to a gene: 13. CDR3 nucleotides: TGTGCCAGCAGCTTAGGGTGGGGACTAGCGCAGGGAGAACAGTACTTC. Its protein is CASSLGWGLAQGEQYF. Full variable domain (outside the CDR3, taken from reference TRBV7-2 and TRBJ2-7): GAGVSQSPSNKVTEKGKDVELRCDPISGHTALYWYRQSLGQGLEFLIYFQGNSAPDKSGLPSDRFSAERTGGSVSTLTIQRTQQEDSAVYLCASSLGWGLAQGEQYFGPGTRLTVT.

The CDR3 loop is CASRLTKGGYTF. The CDR3 nucleotides are TGCGCCAGCAGGCTGACTAAAGGTGGCTACACCTTC. The chain carries TRBV23-1 and TRBJ1-2; D gene ambiguous. TRBV23-1 is an ORF, with its function uncertain. This CDR3 spans 12 amino acids. Trimming cost V 6 bases and J 7 bases, with 12 bases left between them.

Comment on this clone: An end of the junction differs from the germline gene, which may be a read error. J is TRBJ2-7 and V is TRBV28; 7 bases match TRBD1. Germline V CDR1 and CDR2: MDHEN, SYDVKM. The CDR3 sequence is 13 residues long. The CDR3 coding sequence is TGTGCCAGCAGCCGGGACAGCAGGGGATATCTTAACTTC. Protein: CASSRDSRGYLNF.

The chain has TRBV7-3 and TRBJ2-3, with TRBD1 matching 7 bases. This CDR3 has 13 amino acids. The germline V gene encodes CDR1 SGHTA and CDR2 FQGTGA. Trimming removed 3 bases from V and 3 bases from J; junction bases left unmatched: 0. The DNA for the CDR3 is TGTGCCAGCAGCTTCAGGGGGACAGATACGCAGTATTTT. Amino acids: CASSFRGTDTQYF.

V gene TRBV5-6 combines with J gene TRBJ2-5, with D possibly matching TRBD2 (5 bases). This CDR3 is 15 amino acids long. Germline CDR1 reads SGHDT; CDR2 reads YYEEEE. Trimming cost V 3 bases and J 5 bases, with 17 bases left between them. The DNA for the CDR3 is TGTGCCAGCAGCTATCGGAGGCCTTTTTTGGAGACCCAGTACTTC. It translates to CASSYRRPFLETQYF.

The CDR3 protein is CASSLLYNEQFF. For the CDR3, the DNA is TGTGCCAGCAGTTTACTATACAATGAGCAGTTCTTC. The chain uses TRBV28 and TRBJ2-1; D uncertain. The CDR3 runs to 12 residues. Trimming shortened V by 2 bases and J by 4 bases, and 3 bases separated the two germline ends. In germline, CDR1 is MDHEN, CDR2 SYDVKM.

The DNA for the CDR3 is TGTGCCAGCAGCTTAGGGACTAGCATAGACCGGGAGCTGTTTTTT. This translates into CASSLGTSIDRELFF. The V and J genes are TRBV7-8 and TRBJ2-2; 8 positions agree with TRBD2. Germline CDR1 is SGHVS and CDR2 is FQNEAQ. V dropped 1 base and J dropped 9; count of bases not matched to a gene: 7. This CDR3 is built from 15 residues.

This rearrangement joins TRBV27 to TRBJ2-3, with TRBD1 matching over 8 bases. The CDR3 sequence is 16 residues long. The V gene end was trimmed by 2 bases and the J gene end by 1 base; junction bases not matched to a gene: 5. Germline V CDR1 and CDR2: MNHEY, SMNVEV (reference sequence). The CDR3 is CASSLNAGGRTDTQYF. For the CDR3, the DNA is TGTGCCAGCAGTTTAAATGCAGGGGGCCGCACAGATACGCAGTATTTT.

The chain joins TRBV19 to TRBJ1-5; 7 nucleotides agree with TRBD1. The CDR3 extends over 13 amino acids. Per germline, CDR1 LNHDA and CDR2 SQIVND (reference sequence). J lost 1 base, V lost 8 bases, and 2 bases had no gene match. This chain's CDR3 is CASQDRSNQPQHF. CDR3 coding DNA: TGTGCCAGTCAGGACAGGAGCAATCAGCCCCAGCATTTT.

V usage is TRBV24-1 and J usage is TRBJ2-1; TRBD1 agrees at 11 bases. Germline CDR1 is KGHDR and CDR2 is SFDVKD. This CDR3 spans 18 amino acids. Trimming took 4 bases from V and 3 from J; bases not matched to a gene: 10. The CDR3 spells CATSDPRAGTGGYNEQFF. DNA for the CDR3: TGTGCCACCAGTGACCCGCGGGCCGGGACAGGGGGCTACAATGAGCAGTTCTTC.

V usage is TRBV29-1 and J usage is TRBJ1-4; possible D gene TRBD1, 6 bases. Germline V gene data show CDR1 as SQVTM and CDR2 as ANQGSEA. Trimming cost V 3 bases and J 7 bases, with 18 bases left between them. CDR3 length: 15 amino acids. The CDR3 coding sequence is TGCAGCGTTGAGCTTTTGGGGGCGTCTTCTGAAAAACTGTTTTTT. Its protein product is CSVELLGASSEKLFF.

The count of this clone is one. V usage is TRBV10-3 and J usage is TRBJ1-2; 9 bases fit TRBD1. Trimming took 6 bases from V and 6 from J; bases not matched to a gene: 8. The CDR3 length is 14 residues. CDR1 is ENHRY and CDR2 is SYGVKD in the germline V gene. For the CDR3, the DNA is TGTGCCATCAGGGGGGAACAGGGGGCCGATGGCTACACCTTC. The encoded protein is CAIRGEQGADGYTF.

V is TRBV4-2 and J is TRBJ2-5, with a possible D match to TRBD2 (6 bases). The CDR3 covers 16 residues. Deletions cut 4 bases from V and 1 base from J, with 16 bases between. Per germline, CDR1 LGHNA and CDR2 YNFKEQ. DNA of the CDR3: TGTGCCAGCAGCCTAAACCGCCGGGACTCCCAAGAGACCCAGTACTTC. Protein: CASSLNRRDSQETQYF.

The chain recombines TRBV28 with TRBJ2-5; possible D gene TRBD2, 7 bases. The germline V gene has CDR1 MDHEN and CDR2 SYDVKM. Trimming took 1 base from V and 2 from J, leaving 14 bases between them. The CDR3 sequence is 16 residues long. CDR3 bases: TGTGCCAGCAGTTTATTCGGGGGAGGGGGTCAAGAGACCCAGTACTTC. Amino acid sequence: CASSLFGGGGQETQYF.

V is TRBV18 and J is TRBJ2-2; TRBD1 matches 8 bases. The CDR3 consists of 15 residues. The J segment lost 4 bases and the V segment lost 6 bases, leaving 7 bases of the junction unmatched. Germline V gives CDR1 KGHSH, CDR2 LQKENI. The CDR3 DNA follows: TGTGCCAGCTCCCCGAGTGGACAGGGCACCGGGGAGCTGTTTTTT. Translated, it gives CASSPSGQGTGELFF.

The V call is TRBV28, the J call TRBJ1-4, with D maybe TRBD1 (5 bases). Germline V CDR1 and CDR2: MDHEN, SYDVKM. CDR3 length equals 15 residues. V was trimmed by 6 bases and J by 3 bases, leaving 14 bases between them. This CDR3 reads CASRVQGLANEKLFF. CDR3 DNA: TGTGCCAGCAGGGTCCAGGGACTGGCTAATGAAAAACTGTTTTTT.

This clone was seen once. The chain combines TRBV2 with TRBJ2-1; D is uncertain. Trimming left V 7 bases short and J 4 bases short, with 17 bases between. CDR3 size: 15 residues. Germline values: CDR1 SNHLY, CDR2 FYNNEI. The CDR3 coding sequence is TGTGCCAGCATGAACTCCCCCCAGGAATACAATGAGCAGTTCTTC. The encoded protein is CASMNSPQEYNEQFF.

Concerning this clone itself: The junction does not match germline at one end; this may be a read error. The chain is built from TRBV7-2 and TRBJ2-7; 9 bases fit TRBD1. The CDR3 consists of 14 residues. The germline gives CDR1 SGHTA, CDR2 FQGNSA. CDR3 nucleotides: TGTGCCAGCAGCGCCCGGGACAGGGATCTATTAATGGACTTC. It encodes CASSARDRDLLMDF.

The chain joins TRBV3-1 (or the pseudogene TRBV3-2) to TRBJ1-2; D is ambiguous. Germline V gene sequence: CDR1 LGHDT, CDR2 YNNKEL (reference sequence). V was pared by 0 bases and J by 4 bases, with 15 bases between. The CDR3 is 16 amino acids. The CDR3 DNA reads TGTGCCAGCAGCCAAGACGACATAGAGGGAACCTATGGCTACACCTTC. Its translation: CASSQDDIEGTYGYTF.

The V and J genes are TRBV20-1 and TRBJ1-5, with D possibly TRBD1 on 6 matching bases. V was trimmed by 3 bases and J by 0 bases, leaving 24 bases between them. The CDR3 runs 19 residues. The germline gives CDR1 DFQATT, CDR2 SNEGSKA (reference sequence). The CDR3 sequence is CSASPVRTGKVDSNQPQHF. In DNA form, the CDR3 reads TGCAGTGCTAGTCCGGTACGCACAGGGAAGGTCGATAGCAATCAGCCCCAGCATTTT.

CDR3 loop: CASSLSAGGEAFF. The CDR3 DNA is TGTGCCAGCAGCTTATCAGCGGGCGGGGAAGCTTTCTTT. The chain couples TRBV7-3 to TRBJ1-1; D gene ambiguous. CDR3 length equals 13 residues. The germline gives CDR1 SGHTA, CDR2 FQGTGA. Trimming took off 2 bases at V and 8 bases at J, with 12 bases between the two ends.

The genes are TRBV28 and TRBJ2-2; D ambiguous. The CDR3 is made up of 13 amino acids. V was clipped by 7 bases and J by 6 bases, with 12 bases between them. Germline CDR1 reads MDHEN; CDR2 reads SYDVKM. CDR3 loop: CASNTVIPGELFF. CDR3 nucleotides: TGTGCCAGCAATACAGTGATCCCCGGGGAGCTGTTTTTT. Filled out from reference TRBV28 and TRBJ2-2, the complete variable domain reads DVKVTQSSRYLVKRTGEKVFLECVQDMDHENMFWYRQDPGLGLRLIYFSYDVKMKEKGDIPEGYSVSREKKERFSLILESASTNQTSMYLCASNTVIPGELFFGEGSRLTVL.

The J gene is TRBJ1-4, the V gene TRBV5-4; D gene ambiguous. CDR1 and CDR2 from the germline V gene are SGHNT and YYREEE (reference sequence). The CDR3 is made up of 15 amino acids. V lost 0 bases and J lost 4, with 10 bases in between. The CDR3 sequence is CASSLGGAFNEKLFF. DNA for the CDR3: TGTGCCAGCAGCTTGGGGGGAGCCTTTAATGAAAAACTGTTTTTT.